This entry is about one T cell receptor (beta chain). The antigen is not known. V was pared by 10 bases and J by 4 bases, with 10 bases between. Germline-derived CDR1 and CDR2 are SNHLY and FYNNEI. CDR3 length: 11 amino acids. This sample was included in a study of shared clonotypes between healthy human individuals. Study-wide results and limits: In a handful of donors, about 5% of naive CD4 clonotypes appeared in common.

The naive CD8 subset, CD45RO-negative cells positively selected for CCR7, excluded terminally differentiated effector memory CD45RA+ cells. Method: immunoSEQ multiplex PCR; TCRdb's copy keeps in-frame clones and lacks some. The data contain about 2 million clones, roughly 94% of them singletons. This chain uses TRBV2 with TRBJ1-2; no firm D call. Sequenced: naive CD8+ T cells sorted from blood. This receptor was taken from a man aged 18 to 30 in good health. CDR3 protein: CANFLGYGYTF. CDR3 DNA sequence: TGTGCCAACTTCCTTGGCTATGGCTACACCTTC.